The present entry profiles one T cell receptor beta chain with its context. The antigen is undetermined. This CDR3 has 12 amino acids. In germline, CDR1 is SQVTM, CDR2 ANQGSEA. The V gene lost 6 bases and the J gene lost 2 bases, with 10 bases spanning the gap. This specimen comes from a study of shared clonotypes between healthy human individuals. Findings and limits, study-wide: Large depth notwithstanding, sorted-subset sequencing proved incomplete by rarefaction. When naive CD4 clonotypes were compared across a handful of donors, 4% to 5.5% were shared. Clonotypes which were not shared had lower generation probabilities than clonotypes that all four donors shared.

Sequencing used immunoSEQ multiplex PCR; TCRdb keeps in-frame clones, though not all of them. The table has about 1 million clones, 65% to 75% seen once; the top ten hold about 1.5%. The chain links TRBV29-1 to TRBJ2-5, with a weak D call TRBD1 (5 bases). The origin of this receptor is a man aged 18 to 29 in good health. What was sequenced was memory CD4+ T cells sorted from blood. Subset defined: CD45RA-negative fraction. The CDR3 DNA reads TGCAGCGTAAACCAGGGACAAGAGACCCAGTACTTC. Translated: CSVNQGQETQYF. The complete variable domain, with remaining parts taken from reference TRBV29-1 and TRBJ2-5, reads SAVISQKPSRDICQRGTSLTIQCQVDSQVTMMFWYRQQPGQSLTLIATANQGSEATYESGFVIDKFPISRPNLTFSTLTVSNMSPEDSSIYLCSVNQGQETQYFGPGTRLLVL.